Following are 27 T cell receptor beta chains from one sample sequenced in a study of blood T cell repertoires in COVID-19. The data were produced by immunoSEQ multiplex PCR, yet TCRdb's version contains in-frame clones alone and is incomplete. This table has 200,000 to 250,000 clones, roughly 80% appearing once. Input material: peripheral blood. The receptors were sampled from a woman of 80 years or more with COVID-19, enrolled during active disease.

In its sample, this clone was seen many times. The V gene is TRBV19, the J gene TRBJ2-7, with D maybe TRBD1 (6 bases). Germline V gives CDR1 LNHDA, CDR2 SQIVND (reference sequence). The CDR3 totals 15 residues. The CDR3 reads CQGPANTKSYYEQYF. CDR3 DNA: TGTCAGGGGCCCGCCAACACTAAGAGCTACTACGAGCAGTACTTC.

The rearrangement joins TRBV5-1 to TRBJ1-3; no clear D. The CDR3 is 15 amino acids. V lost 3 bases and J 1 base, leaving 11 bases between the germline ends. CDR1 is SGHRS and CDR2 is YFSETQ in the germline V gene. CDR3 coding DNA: TGCGCCAGCAGCTACGAGGGATATTCTGGAAACACCATATATTTT. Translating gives CASSYEGYSGNTIYF.

The CDR3 loop reads CASRQGRNTGELFF. Written as DNA, the CDR3 is TGTGCCAGCAGACAGGGGAGGAACACCGGGGAGCTGTTTTTT. V usage is TRBV7-3 and J usage is TRBJ2-2, with 7 bases lining up with TRBD1. Germline values: CDR1 SGHTA, CDR2 FQGTGA. V trimming: 6 bases; J trimming: 1 base; junction bases outside the gene matches: 2. CDR3 size: 14 residues.

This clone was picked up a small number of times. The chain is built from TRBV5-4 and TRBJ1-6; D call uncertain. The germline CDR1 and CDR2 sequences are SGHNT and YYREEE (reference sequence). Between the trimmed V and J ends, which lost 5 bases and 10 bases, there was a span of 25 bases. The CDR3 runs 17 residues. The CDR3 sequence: CASSSRARAGGKSPLHF. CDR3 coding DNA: TGTGCCAGCAGTTCCCGCGCGAGGGCAGGTGGAAAGTCACCCCTCCACTTT. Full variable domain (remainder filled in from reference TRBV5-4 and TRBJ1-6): ETGVTQSPTHLIKTRGQQVTLRCSSQSGHNTVSWYQQALGQGPQFIFQYYREEENGRGNFPPRFSGLQFPNYSSELNVNALELDDSALYLCASSSRARAGGKSPLHFGNGTRLTVT.

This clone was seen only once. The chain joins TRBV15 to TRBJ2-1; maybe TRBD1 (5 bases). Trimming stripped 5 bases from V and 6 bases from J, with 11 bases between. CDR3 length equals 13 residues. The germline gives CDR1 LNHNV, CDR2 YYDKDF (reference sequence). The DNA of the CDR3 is TGTGCCACCAGCGGCAGGGTAGTCAATGAGCAGTTCTTC. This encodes CATSGRVVNEQFF.

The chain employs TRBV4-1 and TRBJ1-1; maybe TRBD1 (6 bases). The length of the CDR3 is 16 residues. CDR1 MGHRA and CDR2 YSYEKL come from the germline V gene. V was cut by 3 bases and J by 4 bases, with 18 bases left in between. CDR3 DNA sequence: TGCGCCAGCAGCCACCCCAGGGGTGGACGGCTCACTGAAGCTTTCTTT. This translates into CASSHPRGGRLTEAFF.

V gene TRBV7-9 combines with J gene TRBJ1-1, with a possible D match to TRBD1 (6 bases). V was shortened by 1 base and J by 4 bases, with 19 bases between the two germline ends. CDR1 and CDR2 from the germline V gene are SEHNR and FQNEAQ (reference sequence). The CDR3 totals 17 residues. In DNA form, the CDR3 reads TGTGCCAGCAGCTTAGATTTGGCGCAGGGGTACCCCACTGAAGCTTTCTTT. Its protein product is CASSLDLAQGYPTEAFF.

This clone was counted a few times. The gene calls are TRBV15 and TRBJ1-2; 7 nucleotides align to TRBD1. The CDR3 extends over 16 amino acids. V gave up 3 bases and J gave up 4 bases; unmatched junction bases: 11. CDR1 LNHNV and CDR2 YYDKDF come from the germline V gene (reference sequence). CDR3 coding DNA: TGTGCCACCAGCAGCCACGACACAGGGGCTACCTATGGCTACACCTTC. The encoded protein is CATSSHDTGATYGYTF. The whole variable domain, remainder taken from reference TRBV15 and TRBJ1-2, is DAMVIQNPRYQVTQFGKPVTLSCSQTLNHNVMYWYQQKSSQAPKLLFHYYDKDFNNEADTPDNFQSRRPNTSFCFLDIRSPGLGDTAMYLCATSSHDTGATYGYTFGSGTRLTVV.

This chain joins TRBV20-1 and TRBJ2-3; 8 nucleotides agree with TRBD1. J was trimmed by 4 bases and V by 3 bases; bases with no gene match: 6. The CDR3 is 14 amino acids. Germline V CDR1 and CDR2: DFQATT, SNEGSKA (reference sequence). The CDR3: CSASKDRVADTQYF. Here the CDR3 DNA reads TGCAGTGCTAGTAAGGACAGGGTTGCAGATACGCAGTATTTT.

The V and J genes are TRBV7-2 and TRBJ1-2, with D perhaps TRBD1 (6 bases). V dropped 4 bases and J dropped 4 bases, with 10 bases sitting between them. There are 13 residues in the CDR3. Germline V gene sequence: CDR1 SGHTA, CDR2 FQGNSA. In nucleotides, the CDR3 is TGTGCCAGCAGCTCGACAGGAATCTATGGCTACACCTTC. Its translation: CASSSTGIYGYTF.

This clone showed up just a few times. This CDR3 reads CALGDNEQYF. As DNA, the CDR3 is TGTGCCCTGGGTGACAACGAGCAGTACTTC. This rearrangement joins TRBV30 to TRBJ2-7; D unclear. The CDR3 extends over 10 amino acids. CDR1 GTSNPN and CDR2 SVGIG come from the germline V gene (reference sequence). Between the trimmed V and J ends, which lost 8 bases and 5 bases, there was a span of 10 bases.

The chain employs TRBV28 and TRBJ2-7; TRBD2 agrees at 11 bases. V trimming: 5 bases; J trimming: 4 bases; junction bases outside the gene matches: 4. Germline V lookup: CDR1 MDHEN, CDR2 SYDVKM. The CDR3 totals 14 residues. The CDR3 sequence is CASSLRLAGYEQYF. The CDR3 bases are TGTGCCAGCAGTCTCAGACTAGCGGGGTACGAGCAGTACTTC.

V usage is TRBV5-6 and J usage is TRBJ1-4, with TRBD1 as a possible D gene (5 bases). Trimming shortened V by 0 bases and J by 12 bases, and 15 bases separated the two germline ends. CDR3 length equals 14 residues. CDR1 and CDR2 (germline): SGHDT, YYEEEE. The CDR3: CASSLGTAWGELFF. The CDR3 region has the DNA TGTGCCAGCAGCTTGGGGACCGCGTGGGGGGAACTGTTTTTT.

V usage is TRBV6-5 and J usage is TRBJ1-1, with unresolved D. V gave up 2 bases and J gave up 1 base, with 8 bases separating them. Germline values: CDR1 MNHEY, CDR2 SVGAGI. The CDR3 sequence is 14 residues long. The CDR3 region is CASSYGVRNTEAFF. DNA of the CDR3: TGTGCCAGCAGTTACGGAGTTCGGAACACTGAAGCTTTCTTT.

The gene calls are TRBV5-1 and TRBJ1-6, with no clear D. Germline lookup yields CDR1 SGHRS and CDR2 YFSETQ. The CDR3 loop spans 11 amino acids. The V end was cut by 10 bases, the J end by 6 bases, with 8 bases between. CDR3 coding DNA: TGCGCCCGTTCCGGTAATTCACCCCTCCACTTT. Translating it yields CARSGNSPLHF.

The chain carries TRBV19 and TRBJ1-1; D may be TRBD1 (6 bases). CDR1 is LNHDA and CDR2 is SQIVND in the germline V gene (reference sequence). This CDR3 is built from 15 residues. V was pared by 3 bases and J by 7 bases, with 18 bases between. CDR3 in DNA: TGTGCCAGTAGTATCTCTGGACAGCTTTTTCTTGAAGCTTTCTTT. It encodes CASSISGQLFLEAFF.

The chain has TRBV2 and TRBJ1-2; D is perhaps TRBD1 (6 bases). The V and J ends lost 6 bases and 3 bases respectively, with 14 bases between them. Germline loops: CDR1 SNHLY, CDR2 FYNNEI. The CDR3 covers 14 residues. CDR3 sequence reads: CASRSGQIHYGYTF. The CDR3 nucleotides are TGTGCCAGCAGGAGCGGACAGATCCACTATGGCTACACCTTC. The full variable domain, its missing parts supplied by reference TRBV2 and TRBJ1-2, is EPEVTQTPSHQVTQMGQEVILRCVPISNHLYFYWYRQILGQKVEFLVSFYNNEISEKSEIFDDQFSVERPDGSNFTLKIRSTKLEDSAMYFCASRSGQIHYGYTFGSGTRLTVV.

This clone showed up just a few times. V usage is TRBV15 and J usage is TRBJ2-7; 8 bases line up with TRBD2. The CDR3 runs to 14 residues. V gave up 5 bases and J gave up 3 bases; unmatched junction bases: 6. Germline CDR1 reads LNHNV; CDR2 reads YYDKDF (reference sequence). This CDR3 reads CATSSLAGGYEQYF. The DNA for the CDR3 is TGTGCCACCAGCTCCCTAGCGGGCGGCTACGAGCAGTACTTC.

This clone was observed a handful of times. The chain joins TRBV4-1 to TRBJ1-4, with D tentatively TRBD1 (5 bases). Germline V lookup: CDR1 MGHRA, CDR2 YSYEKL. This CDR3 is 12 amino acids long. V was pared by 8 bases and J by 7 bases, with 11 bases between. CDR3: CASFGGSEKLFF. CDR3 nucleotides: TGCGCCAGCTTCGGGGGTTCTGAAAAACTGTTTTTT.

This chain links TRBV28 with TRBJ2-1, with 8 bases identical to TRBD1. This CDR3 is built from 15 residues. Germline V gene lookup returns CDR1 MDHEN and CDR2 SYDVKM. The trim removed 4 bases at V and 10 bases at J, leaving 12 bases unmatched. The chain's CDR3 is CASSSRRDRLWEQFF. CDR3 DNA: TGTGCCAGCAGTTCCCGCCGGGACAGGCTTTGGGAGCAGTTCTTC.

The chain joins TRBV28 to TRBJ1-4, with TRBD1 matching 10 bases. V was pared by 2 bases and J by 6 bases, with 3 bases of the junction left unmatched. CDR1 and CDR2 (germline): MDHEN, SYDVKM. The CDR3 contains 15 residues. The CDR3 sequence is CASSLVGQGYEKLFF. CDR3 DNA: TGTGCCAGCAGTTTAGTGGGACAGGGGTATGAAAAACTGTTTTTT.

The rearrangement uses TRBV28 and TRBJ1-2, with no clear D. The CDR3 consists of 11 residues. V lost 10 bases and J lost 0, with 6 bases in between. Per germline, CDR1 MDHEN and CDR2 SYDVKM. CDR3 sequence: CATEANYGYTF. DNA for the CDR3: TGTGCCACTGAGGCTAACTATGGCTACACCTTC.

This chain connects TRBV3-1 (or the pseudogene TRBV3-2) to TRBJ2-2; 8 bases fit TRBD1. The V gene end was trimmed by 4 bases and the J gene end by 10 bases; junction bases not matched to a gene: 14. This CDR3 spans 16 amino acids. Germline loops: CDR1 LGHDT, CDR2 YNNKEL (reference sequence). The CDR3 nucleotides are TGTGCCAGCAGCCCAAGGACAGGGTATTTGGGGGAGGAGCTGTTTTTT. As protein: CASSPRTGYLGEELFF.

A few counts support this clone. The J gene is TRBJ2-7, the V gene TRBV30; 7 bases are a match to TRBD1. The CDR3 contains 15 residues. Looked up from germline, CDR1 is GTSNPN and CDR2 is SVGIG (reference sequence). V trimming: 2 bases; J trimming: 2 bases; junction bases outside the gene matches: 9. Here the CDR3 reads CAWSRQGAPPYEQYF. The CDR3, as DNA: TGTGCCTGGAGTCGACAGGGAGCCCCTCCCTACGAGCAGTACTTC.

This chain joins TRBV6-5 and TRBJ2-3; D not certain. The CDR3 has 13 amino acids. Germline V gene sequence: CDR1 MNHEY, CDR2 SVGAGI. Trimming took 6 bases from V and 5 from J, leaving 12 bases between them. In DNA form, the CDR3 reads TGTGCCAGCAGCCGCAACACGCAAGATACGCAGTATTTT. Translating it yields CASSRNTQDTQYF.

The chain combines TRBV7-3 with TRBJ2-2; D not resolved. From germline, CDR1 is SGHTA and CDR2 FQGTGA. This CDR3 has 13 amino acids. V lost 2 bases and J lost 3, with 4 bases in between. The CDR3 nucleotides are TGTGCCAGCAGCTTAGCGTACACCGGGGAGCTGTTTTTT. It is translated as CASSLAYTGELFF.

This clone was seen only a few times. The CDR3 sequence is CASRNRGQNTEAFF. The CDR3 DNA reads as TGTGCCAGCCGTAACAGGGGGCAGAACACTGAAGCTTTCTTT. This chain links TRBV28 with TRBJ1-1, with 9 bases lining up with TRBD1. The V gene end was trimmed by 8 bases and the J gene end by 1 base; junction bases not matched to a gene: 5. The germline CDR1 and CDR2 sequences are MDHEN and SYDVKM. There are 14 residues in the CDR3.